This T cell receptor (beta chain) originates from a study of preoperative IRX-2 immunotherapy in early breast cancer (dated by TCRdb to the late 2010s). Concerning this clone itself: Its antigen remains unidentified. Nothing much larger sits one base from this clone, and base qualities are not available.

The library came from the immunoSEQ multiplex PCR assay. TCRdb's version of the immuneACCESS table is confined to in-frame rearrangements and falls short of the full clone set. An unresolved V gene accounts for under half of the shortfall where checked; the remainder is of unknown origin. This sample has around 95,000 clones in its table, and 86% of those were observed once. The ten largest clones capture approximately 2% of the sample. V loses 5 bases of germline sequence and J loses 3 bases, and the interval between the two ends is 13 bases. In the germline V gene (reference sequence), CDR1 corresponds to GTSNPN and CDR2 to SVGIG. The CDR3 covers 13 residues, taking in both the cysteine and the phenylalanine. Only the CDR3 DNA is retained, 39 bases long and in frame from the first base. The sample's treatment or condition, from its label and the paper: preoperative locoregional IRX-2 cytokine immunotherapy. The samples were obtained from a phase Ib study that tested preoperative, locoregional IRX-2 cytokine immunotherapy designed to prime immune responses. Patients with early-stage breast cancer who were given IRX-2 before surgery served as donors.

The chain links TRBV30 with TRBJ1-1; TRBD1 might be the D gene, on 6 matching bases. The TCR sequence derives from a human donor with breast cancer. Here the sequenced sample was tumor tissue, taken after IRX-2 immunotherapy. The sequenced DNA is TGTGCCTGGGCTGGCAGGGGCGACACTGAAGCTTTCTTT. Translation gives CAWAGRGDTEAFF. The full variable domain, with segments outside the CDR3 supplied by the reference TRBV30 and TRBJ1-1 proteins, appears as SQTIHQWPATLVQPVGSPLSLECTVEGTSNPNLYWYRQAAGRGLQLLFYSVGIGQISSEVPQNLSASRPQDRQFILSSKKLLLSDSGFYLCAWAGRGDTEAFFGQGTRLTVV.